The present T cell receptor (beta chain) was sequenced within a study of blood T cell repertoires in COVID-19. This clone was recorded only once. Method: immunoSEQ multiplex PCR; TCRdb's copy keeps in-frame clones and lacks some. The sample consists of around 57,000 clones, approximately 86% of them appearing once. There are 16 residues in the CDR3. Germline assignment: CDR1 LGHNA and CDR2 YSLEER. Trimming left V 0 bases short and J 3 bases short, with 12 bases between. The chain recombines TRBV4-3 with TRBJ2-1, with D perhaps TRBD2 (6 bases). The TCR was taken from an elderly woman with active COVID-19. The material sequenced was peripheral blood. CDR3 nucleotides: TGCGCCAGCAGCCAAGATCCACTAGCCAGCTACAATGAGCAGTTCTTC. Amino acid sequence: CASSQDPLASYNEQFF.